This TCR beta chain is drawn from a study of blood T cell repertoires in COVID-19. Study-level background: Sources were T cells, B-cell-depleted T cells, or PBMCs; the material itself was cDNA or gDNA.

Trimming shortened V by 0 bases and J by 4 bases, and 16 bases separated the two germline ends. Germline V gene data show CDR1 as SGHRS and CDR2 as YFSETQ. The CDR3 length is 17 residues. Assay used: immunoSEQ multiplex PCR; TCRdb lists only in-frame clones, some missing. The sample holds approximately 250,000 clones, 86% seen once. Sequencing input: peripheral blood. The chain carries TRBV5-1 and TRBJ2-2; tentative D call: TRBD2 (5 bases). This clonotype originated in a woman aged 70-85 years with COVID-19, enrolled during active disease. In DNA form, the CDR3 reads TGCGCCAGCAGCTTGGCCTTAACGGATGCGGGCACCGGGGAGCTGTTTTTT. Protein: CASSLALTDAGTGELFF.